The 21 T cell receptor beta chains in this list originate from one sample, sequenced in a study of blood T cell repertoires in COVID-19. TCRdb's copy holds only in-frame clones and misses some; the assay was immunoSEQ multiplex PCR. The sample lists around 140,000 clones, approximately 81% occurring once. Sample: peripheral blood. All receptors come from a human donor in a cohort sampled during active COVID-19.

This clone was seen once. The J gene is TRBJ2-1, the V gene TRBV4-1, with a weak D call TRBD1 (5 bases). Germline V gene lookup returns CDR1 MGHRA and CDR2 YSYEKL. CDR3 size: 14 residues. Trimming shortened V by 4 bases and J by 2 bases, and 9 bases separated the two germline ends. The CDR3 loop is CASSPLTAYNEQFF. The CDR3 nucleotides read TGCGCCAGCAGCCCACTGACAGCCTACAATGAGCAGTTCTTC.

V and J are TRBV28 and TRBJ1-1, with unresolved D. V was trimmed by 6 bases and J by 2 bases, leaving 16 bases between them. This CDR3 has 15 amino acids. Germline V gene sequence: CDR1 MDHEN, CDR2 SYDVKM. The CDR3 sequence: CASSPHEAGNTEAFF. CDR3 DNA sequence: TGTGCCAGCAGCCCCCATGAGGCGGGAAACACTGAAGCTTTCTTT.

This clone has a handful of counts. The chain couples TRBV28 to TRBJ1-1, with D hard to call. The germline CDR1 and CDR2 sequences are MDHEN and SYDVKM. With 3 bases removed from V and 1 base from J, the gap between germline ends came to 9 bases. The CDR3 runs to 14 residues. CDR3 in DNA: TGTGCCAGCAGTTTTTATACGGGGAACACTGAAGCTTTCTTT. Protein product: CASSFYTGNTEAFF.

The genes are TRBV5-5 and TRBJ1-4, with D possibly matching TRBD1 (6 bases). Trimming removed 0 bases from V and 5 bases from J, with 14 bases in between. Germline assignment: CDR1 SGHKS and CDR2 YYEKEE (reference sequence). The CDR3 covers 16 residues. The CDR3 DNA is TGTGCCAGCAGCTTGGAAGTGTCAGGGGCAAATGAAAAACTGTTTTTT. Residues: CASSLEVSGANEKLFF.

This chain links TRBV9 with TRBJ1-2, with 8 bases fitting TRBD1. The CDR3 extends over 15 amino acids. CDR1 SGDLS and CDR2 YYNGEE come from the germline V gene. J gave up 1 base and V 0 bases, and 2 bases lay outside the gene matches. The CDR3: CASSVAGGSNYGYTF. The DNA of the CDR3 is TGTGCCAGCAGCGTAGCAGGGGGCAGTAACTATGGCTACACCTTC.

The chain uses TRBV29-1 and TRBJ2-7; 14 bases are shared with TRBD2. CDR1 and CDR2 from the germline V gene are SQVTM and ANQGSEA. V was pared by 3 bases and J by 4 bases, with 5 bases of the junction left unmatched. The CDR3 contains 15 residues. The CDR3 DNA is TGCAGCGTTGAGAGGGGACTAGCGGGGGTATACGAGCAGTACTTC. This codes for CSVERGLAGVYEQYF.

V usage is TRBV5-6 and J usage is TRBJ2-7; TRBD1 matches at 11 bases. The germline gives CDR1 SGHDT, CDR2 YYEEEE. The CDR3 sequence is 13 residues long. The V segment lost 0 bases and the J segment 9 bases; nucleotides outside the gene matches: 2. CDR3 nucleotides: TGTGCCAGCAGCTTGGGGACAGGGGGCGGGCAGTACTTC. Translating it yields CASSLGTGGGQYF.

This rearrangement joins TRBV9 to TRBJ2-2; TRBD1 matches 7 bases. V dropped 5 bases and J dropped 7; count of bases not matched to a gene: 8. Germline V gene sequence: CDR1 SGDLS, CDR2 YYNGEE. The CDR3 is 14 residues long. In DNA form, the CDR3 reads TGTGCCAGCAGTGTGAATACAGGGGTCGGGGAGCTGTTTTTT. Translated: CASSVNTGVGELFF.

The count of this clone is one. The chain carries TRBV9 and TRBJ2-6; D possibly corresponds to TRBD2 (6 bases). V dropped 2 bases and J dropped 0 bases, with 6 bases sitting between them. CDR1 is SGDLS and CDR2 is YYNGEE in the germline V gene. The CDR3 length is 15 residues. DNA of the CDR3: TGTGCCAGCAGCGTGGGAGGCTCTGGGGCCAACGTCCTGACTTTC. Protein: CASSVGGSGANVLTF.

The rearrangement joins TRBV24-1 to TRBJ2-7; possible D gene TRBD2, 6 bases. Germline lookup yields CDR1 KGHDR and CDR2 SFDVKD. The CDR3 is 13 residues long. Trimming took off 1 base at V and 4 bases at J, with 7 bases between the two ends. The CDR3 here is CATSDFGGYEQYF. CDR3 bases: TGTGCCACCAGTGATTTTGGGGGGTACGAGCAGTACTTC.

This chain links TRBV7-2 with TRBJ1-3; 8 nucleotides agree with TRBD1. V trimming: 5 bases; J trimming: 4 bases; junction bases outside the gene matches: 7. The germline gives CDR1 SGHTA, CDR2 FQGNSA. The CDR3 has 15 amino acids. CDR3 sequence (DNA): TGTGCCAGCAGCCCTCAGGGGGCGAGGGGAAACACCATATATTTT. Residues: CASSPQGARGNTIYF.

The genes are TRBV28 and TRBJ2-7, with D possibly being TRBD1 (6 bases). Germline CDR1 reads MDHEN; CDR2 reads SYDVKM. This CDR3 has 13 amino acids. The ends were cut back, 7 bases at V and 3 bases at J, with 13 bases in the middle. In DNA, the CDR3 is TGTGCCAGCATCCAATCGGACAGCTACGAGCAGTACTTC. Its translation is CASIQSDSYEQYF.

A few counts support this clone. The chain joins TRBV5-4 to TRBJ1-4, with D possibly matching TRBD1 (5 bases). The V gene's germline CDR1 is SGHNT and CDR2 YYREEE (reference sequence). The CDR3 runs 14 residues. The V end lost 4 bases, the J end lost 5 bases, and 12 bases lay between the germline ends. For the CDR3, the DNA is TGTGCCAGCAGCCCAGGGTTGGGAAATGAAAAACTGTTTTTT. Translation gives CASSPGLGNEKLFF.

This chain uses TRBV5-5 with TRBJ2-2; no definite D call. Germline V gene lookup returns CDR1 SGHKS and CDR2 YYEKEE (reference sequence). Trimming pared 3 bases from V and 3 bases from J, leaving 3 bases between. CDR3 size: 12 residues. The CDR3 DNA sequence: TGTGCCAGCAGCTCCTACACCGGGGAGCTGTTTTTT. This translates into CASSSYTGELFF.

This chain connects TRBV14 to TRBJ2-7; D unresolved. Germline V gene sequence: CDR1 SGHDN, CDR2 FVKESK. The CDR3 has 17 amino acids. Deletions cut 3 bases from V and 2 bases from J, with 20 bases between. Here the CDR3 DNA reads TGTGCCAGCAGCCATGACCCCCCGTTTGGGCAACCCTACGAGCAGTACTTC. As protein: CASSHDPPFGQPYEQYF.

This clone was detected only a few times. The CDR3 region is CAIRGTSERYEQYF. DNA of the CDR3: TGTGCCATCAGGGGGACTAGCGAGAGGTACGAGCAGTACTTC. The chain carries TRBV10-3 and TRBJ2-7, with 10 positions matching TRBD2. Per germline, CDR1 ENHRY and CDR2 SYGVKD. After removal of 6 bases from V and 4 bases from J, the junction contained 6 bases not matched to a gene. This CDR3 has 14 amino acids.

The chain couples TRBV9 to TRBJ2-7; 10 bases line up with TRBD1. CDR1 is SGDLS, CDR2 YYNGEE, per germline. CDR3 length equals 14 residues. V trimming: 2 bases; J trimming: 4 bases; junction bases outside the gene matches: 3. The CDR3 sequence: CASSVGQGLYEQYF. DNA of the CDR3: TGTGCCAGCAGCGTGGGACAGGGGTTATACGAGCAGTACTTC.

Only a few counts were recorded for this clone. The rearrangement links TRBV4-1 to TRBJ2-7, with TRBD1 identical over 8 bases. The V and J ends lost 3 bases and 0 bases, in that order; junction bases with no gene match: 4. CDR1 is MGHRA, CDR2 YSYEKL, per germline. This CDR3 is 15 amino acids long. This CDR3 is CASSHPGQASYEQYF. In DNA form, the CDR3 reads TGCGCCAGCAGCCATCCGGGACAGGCCTCCTACGAGCAGTACTTC.

This rearrangement joins TRBV11-1 to TRBJ2-7, with D possibly being TRBD1 (6 bases). Germline CDR1 and CDR2: SGHAT and FQDESV (reference sequence). V was clipped by 5 bases and J by 3 bases, with 17 bases between them. This CDR3 has 15 amino acids. This CDR3 reads CASSPSLAGDYEQYF. As DNA, the CDR3 is TGTGCCAGCAGCCCATCCCTTGCAGGGGACTACGAGCAGTACTTC.

The chain has TRBV18 and TRBJ1-2; possibly TRBD1 for D (6 bases). V was pared by 2 bases and J by 8 bases, with 12 bases between. The CDR3 covers 13 residues. Germline values: CDR1 KGHSH, CDR2 LQKENI. The CDR3 DNA sequence: TGTGCCAGCTCACCATGGCCAGGGGTAGGCTACACCTTC. Translating it yields CASSPWPGVGYTF.

The rearrangement joins TRBV3-1 (or the pseudogene TRBV3-2) to TRBJ2-7; possibly TRBD1 for D (5 bases). The V end lost 4 bases, the J end lost 3 bases, and 13 bases lay between the germline ends. The CDR3 has 14 amino acids. CDR1 is LGHDT, CDR2 YNNKEL, per germline (reference sequence). The CDR3 DNA follows: TGTGCCAGCAGCCTACACGGACAAGGCTACGAGCAGTACTTC. Its protein product is CASSLHGQGYEQYF.